Below are 21 T cell receptor beta chains sequenced from a single sample in a study of OX40 agonist ivuxolimab in advanced cancers. The method was immunoSEQ multiplex PCR; TCRdb's version includes in-frame clones alone and lacks a portion of them. Among around 80,000 clones listed, 85% were seen once. The specimen comprised CD4+ or CD8+ T cells sorted from blood, sampled in a trial of the OX40 agonist ivuxolimab. These receptors came from an adult with an advanced solid tumor such as melanoma, head and neck, liver or kidney cancer.

As DNA, the CDR3 is TGTGCCAGCACCCCCCCCGTTGGTCAGGGTGAAGCTTTCTTT. Its protein is CASTPPVGQGEAFF. The chain has TRBV25-1 and TRBJ1-1; D possibly corresponds to TRBD1 (5 bases). CDR1 is MGHDK and CDR2 is SYGVNS in the germline V gene. V was cut by 7 bases and J by 7 bases, with 19 bases left in between. The CDR3 consists of 14 residues.

The V call is TRBV28, the J call TRBJ1-2, with TRBD1 matching 7 bases. V was pared by 6 bases and J by 8 bases, with 18 bases of the junction left unmatched. The CDR3 has 16 residues. The V gene's germline CDR1 is MDHEN and CDR2 SYDVKM. CDR3 sequence reads: CASRVWTTGIHKGYTF. The CDR3 nucleotides are TGTGCCAGCAGAGTTTGGACGACAGGGATACACAAGGGCTACACCTTC.

V and J are TRBV4-3 and TRBJ1-2, with D tentatively TRBD1 (5 bases). Germline V gene data show CDR1 as LGHNA and CDR2 as YSLEER. The ends were cut back, 4 bases at V and 4 bases at J, with 13 bases in the middle. The CDR3 loop spans 14 amino acids. CDR3 amino acids: CASSLAGAAYGYTF. In DNA form, the CDR3 reads TGCGCCAGCAGCCTAGCCGGGGCGGCCTATGGCTACACCTTC.

The gene calls are TRBV18 and TRBJ1-5; 8 bases line up with TRBD1. This CDR3 is 17 amino acids long. Trimming at V came to 6 bases and at J to 6 bases, leaving 16 bases not matched to a gene. CDR1 is KGHSH and CDR2 is LQKENI in the germline V gene. For the CDR3, the DNA is TGTGCCAGCTCCGGAGCACAGGGGGGAAGGGTCGGTCAGCCCCAGCATTTT. Its protein is CASSGAQGGRVGQPQHF.

The chain has TRBV19 and TRBJ1-1; TRBD1 might be the D (5 bases). CDR3 length equals 13 residues. Germline-derived CDR1 and CDR2 are LNHDA and SQIVND (reference sequence). V lost 10 bases to trimming and J lost 5 bases, with 17 bases between them. CDR3 sequence: CATSWGAGTEAFF. CDR3 nucleotide sequence: TGTGCCACCAGTTGGGGCGCGGGGACTGAAGCTTTCTTT.

This sequence joins TRBV29-1 and TRBJ1-1; D unresolved. The V gene's germline CDR1 is SQVTM and CDR2 ANQGSEA. The CDR3 has 13 amino acids. V shed 1 base and J shed 0 bases, with 6 bases lying between them. This chain's CDR3 is CSVEGRMNTEAFF. For the CDR3, the DNA is TGCAGCGTTGAAGGACGGATGAACACTGAAGCTTTCTTT.

The chain uses TRBV4-1 and TRBJ2-3; TRBD2 aligns across 9 bases. J was trimmed by 2 bases and V by 8 bases; bases with no gene match: 8. The CDR3 covers 15 residues. The V gene's germline CDR1 is MGHRA and CDR2 YSYEKL. DNA for the CDR3: TGCGCCAGCCGTGGGCGGGGGGGGAACACAGATACGCAGTATTTT. Its protein is CASRGRGGNTDTQYF.

This chain joins TRBV5-1 and TRBJ2-1; tentative D call: TRBD2 (5 bases). The CDR3 has 14 amino acids. The germline gives CDR1 SGHRS, CDR2 YFSETQ. V shed 0 bases and J shed 8 bases, with 12 bases lying between them. CDR3 in amino acids: CASSLDIGVHEQFF. DNA of the CDR3: TGCGCCAGCAGCTTGGACATCGGGGTGCATGAGCAGTTCTTC. Supplemented by reference TRBV5-1 and TRBJ2-1, the full variable domain reads KAGVTQTPRYLIKTRGQQVTLSCSPISGHRSVSWYQQTPGQGLQFLFEYFSETQRNKGNFPGRFSGRQFSNSRSEMNVSTLELGDSALYLCASSLDIGVHEQFFGPGTRLTVL.

The chain links TRBV6-1 to TRBJ2-7; the match to TRBD1 covers 10 bases. The trim removed 9 bases at V and 5 bases at J, leaving 10 bases unmatched. The CDR3 covers 14 residues. Germline V lookup: CDR1 MNHNS, CDR2 SASEGT. In DNA form, the CDR3 reads TGTGCCAGTGTTTTCGGGACAGGGGAAGACGAGCAGTACTTC. Encoded protein: CASVFGTGEDEQYF.

The rearrangement links TRBV29-1 to TRBJ1-2; a weak D match, TRBD1 (5 bases). This CDR3 has 16 amino acids. CDR1 is SQVTM, CDR2 ANQGSEA, per germline. Trimming took off 4 bases at V and 7 bases at J, with 25 bases between the two ends. The CDR3 spells CSVGGSRERDSGGYTF. The CDR3 DNA is TGCAGCGTTGGTGGCAGCAGAGAGCGGGACTCCGGTGGCTACACCTTC. Full variable domain (rest looked up from reference TRBV29-1 and TRBJ1-2): SAVISQKPSRDICQRGTSLTIQCQVDSQVTMMFWYRQQPGQSLTLIATANQGSEATYESGFVIDKFPISRPNLTFSTLTVSNMSPEDSSIYLCSVGGSRERDSGGYTFGSGTRLTVV.

This clone occurred once. The chain links TRBV7-8 to TRBJ2-2, with TRBD1 identical over 7 bases. This CDR3 has 16 amino acids. Germline assignment: CDR1 SGHVS and CDR2 FQNEAQ. The J segment lost 0 bases and the V segment lost 1 base, leaving 2 bases of the junction unmatched. The CDR3 nucleotides read TGTGCCAGCAGCTTAGGGGACAGAACGAACACCGGGGAGCTGTTTTTT. This gives the protein CASSLGDRTNTGELFF. Full variable domain (rest looked up from reference TRBV7-8 and TRBJ2-2): GAGVSQSPRYKVAKRGQDVALRCDPISGHVSLFWYQQALGQGPEFLTYFQNEAQLDKSGLPSDRFFAERPEGSVSTLKIQRTQQEDSAVYLCASSLGDRTNTGELFFGEGSRLTVL.

CDR3 bases: TGTGCCAGCAGTTTCGGACAGGCGCAGTATTTT. This encodes CASSFGQAQYF. This chain uses TRBV6-5 with TRBJ2-3; 7 bases are shared with TRBD1. Trimming at V came to 4 bases and at J to 10 bases, leaving 2 bases not matched to a gene. The CDR3 length is 11 residues. Germline V lookup: CDR1 MNHEY, CDR2 SVGAGI.

J is TRBJ2-5 and V is TRBV27, with D possibly being TRBD1 or TRBD2 (5 bases each). CDR3 length: 13 residues. V was cut by 7 bases and J by 5 bases, with 14 bases left in between. CDR1 and CDR2 from the germline V gene are MNHEY and SMNVEV (reference sequence). The DNA of the CDR3 is TGTGCCAGCACCATTCGGGACGGGGAGACCCAGTACTTC. Translated: CASTIRDGETQYF.

This chain connects TRBV10-1 to TRBJ2-2, with D possibly TRBD1 on 5 matching bases. Germline values: CDR1 WNHNN, CDR2 SYGVQD (reference sequence). The V and J ends lost 0 bases and 4 bases respectively, with 12 bases between them. CDR3 size: 16 residues. The CDR3 DNA sequence: TGCGCCAGCAGTGAGTCGACAGCAGCTGGCACCGGGGAGCTGTTTTTT. Its protein is CASSESTAAGTGELFF.

The chain combines TRBV19 with TRBJ1-4; TRBD1 matches at 9 bases. In germline, CDR1 is LNHDA, CDR2 SQIVND (reference sequence). The CDR3 is made up of 14 amino acids. J gave up 6 bases and V 4 bases, and 3 bases lay outside the gene matches. The CDR3 DNA sequence: TGTGCCAGTAGTACGGGACAGGGAGATGAAAAACTGTTTTTT. This gives the protein CASSTGQGDEKLFF.

The J gene is TRBJ1-2, the V gene TRBV28, with TRBD1 identical over 8 bases. Germline V gene lookup returns CDR1 MDHEN and CDR2 SYDVKM. The junction had 11 bases not matched to a gene; V was cut back by 6 bases and J by 8 bases. CDR3 size: 14 residues. The CDR3 region is CASRKGTGLQGYTF. The CDR3 DNA is TGTGCCAGCAGGAAGGGGACAGGTCTCCAAGGCTACACCTTC.

As DNA, the CDR3 is TGTGCCAGCAGCTTAACTGGGGCCAACGTCCTGACTTTC. This sequence encodes CASSLTGANVLTF. V usage is TRBV7-9 and J usage is TRBJ2-6; no clear D gene. Between the trimmed V and J ends, which lost 2 bases and 2 bases, there was a span of 1 base. Germline V gives CDR1 SEHNR, CDR2 FQNEAQ (reference sequence). The CDR3 totals 13 residues.

V and J are TRBV5-1 and TRBJ1-1; 7 bases align to TRBD1. This CDR3 has 14 residues. The ends lost 4 bases at V and 0 bases at J; junction bases unmatched: 3. Germline lookup yields CDR1 SGHRS and CDR2 YFSETQ. In DNA form, the CDR3 reads TGCGCCAGCAGCCCGGGGACAGTGAACACTGAAGCTTTCTTT. Translated, it gives CASSPGTVNTEAFF.

The CDR3 loop reads CATNRGGESETQYF. The CDR3 DNA sequence: TGTGCCACTAACCGGGGAGGGGAGTCAGAGACCCAGTACTTC. J is TRBJ2-5 and V is TRBV19, with 7 bases matching TRBD2. Trimming removed 10 bases from V and 4 bases from J; junction bases left unmatched: 12. The germline CDR1 and CDR2 sequences are LNHDA and SQIVND (reference sequence). The length of the CDR3 is 14 residues.

The V and J genes are TRBV6-5 and TRBJ1-1, with 10 positions matching TRBD1. The CDR3 extends over 13 amino acids. The germline gives CDR1 MNHEY, CDR2 SVGAGI. The trim removed 8 bases at V and 6 bases at J, leaving 6 bases unmatched. The CDR3 DNA reads as TGTGCCAGCGGCCCGGGACAGGGGCCTGAAGCTTTCTTT. This gives the protein CASGPGQGPEAFF.

This clone turned up a few times. The rearrangement links TRBV29-1 to TRBJ2-7; D gene unclear. Germline values: CDR1 SQVTM, CDR2 ANQGSEA. The CDR3 has 14 amino acids. The germline V and J ends were trimmed by 0 bases and 2 bases, with 11 bases remaining between them. The CDR3 is CSVEDRGRTYEQYF. As DNA, the CDR3 is TGCAGCGTTGAAGATCGCGGCAGAACCTACGAGCAGTACTTC.